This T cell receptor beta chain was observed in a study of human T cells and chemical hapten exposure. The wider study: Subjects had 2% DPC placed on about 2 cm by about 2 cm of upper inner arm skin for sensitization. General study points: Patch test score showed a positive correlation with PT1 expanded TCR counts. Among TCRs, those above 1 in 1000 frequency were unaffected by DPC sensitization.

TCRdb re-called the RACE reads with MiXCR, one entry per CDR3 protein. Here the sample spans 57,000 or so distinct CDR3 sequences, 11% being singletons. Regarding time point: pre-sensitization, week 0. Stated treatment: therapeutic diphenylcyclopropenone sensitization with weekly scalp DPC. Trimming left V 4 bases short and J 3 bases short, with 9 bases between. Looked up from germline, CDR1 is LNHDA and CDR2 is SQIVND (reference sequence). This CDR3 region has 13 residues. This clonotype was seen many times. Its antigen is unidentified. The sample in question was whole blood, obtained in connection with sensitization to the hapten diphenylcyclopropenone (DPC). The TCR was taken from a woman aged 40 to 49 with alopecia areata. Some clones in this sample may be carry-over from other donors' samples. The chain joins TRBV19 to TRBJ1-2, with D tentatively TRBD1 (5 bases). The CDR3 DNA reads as TGTGCCAGTAGTAAAGGGGCCCACTATGGCTACACCTTC. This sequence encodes CASSKGAHYGYTF.